This T cell receptor beta chain emerged from a study of cytomegalovirus exposure and HLA in healthy donors. Study-wide findings and caveats: Excluded were some V segments that proved indistinguishable, including TRBV6-2 and TRBV6-3. Some highly shared sequence variants likely arose as a pipeline artifact.

PCR used 60 Vbeta primers and 13 Jbeta primers. Produced via immunoSEQ multiplex PCR; TCRdb's table is partial and in-frame only. The data contain some 150,000 clones, just under 70% of them seen just once; the ten biggest clones take up almost 4.5%. With respect to this clone: Its antigen remains unidentified.

Germline lookup yields CDR1 SGHRS and CDR2 YFSETQ. The CDR3 spans 19 residues. The junction had 14 bases not matched to a gene; V was cut back by 4 bases and J by 4 bases. The sequence was collected from a man between 60 and 75 years old in good health and CMV-seronegative. The rearrangement joins TRBV5-1 to TRBJ2-7; the match to TRBD2 covers 16 bases. The sequenced sample consisted of PBMCs. In nucleotides, the CDR3 is TGCGCCAGCAGCGCGCCCCTCGGGACTAGCGGGAGGGCCTGGTACGAGCAGTACTTC. It is translated as CASSAPLGTSGRAWYEQYF.